This T cell receptor beta chain came from a study of long-term antiretroviral therapy in people with HIV. Study-wide background: The earliest samples predate the 2015 immediate-ART recommendation by about a decade.

This clone is judged medium-sized (0.01 to 0.1%). Per donor, at least one pre-ART and at least two post-ART PBMC samples were obtained. The length of the CDR3 is 17 residues. Trimming removed 4 bases at V and 1 base at J, with 18 bases between. From germline, CDR1 is MNHEY and CDR2 SMNVEV (reference sequence). Assay version v3.0 of immunoSEQ was used, and it was run at survey level. Libraries were prepared by immunoSEQ multiplex PCR; TCRdb keeps only in-frame clonotypes and omits some of them. The sample has fewer than 25,000 clones; more than 70% are singletons. The chain carries TRBV27 and TRBJ2-3; D perhaps matches TRBD2 (6 bases). This TCR derives from a man in his sixties with HIV. Here the sequenced sample was unsorted PBMCs, taken 2.3 years after starting antiretroviral therapy. CDR3 amino acids: CASSSLTGGVGTDTQYF. CDR3 sequence (DNA): TGTGCCAGCAGTTCTCTAACCGGCGGGGTAGGCACAGATACGCAGTATTTT.